A selection of T cell receptor beta chains follows, all from one sample in a study of CD8+CD57+ T cells in acquired aplastic anemia. TCRdb redid the calling of the reads with MiXCR, one entry per CDR3 protein. The sample includes hundreds of thousands of distinct CDR3 sequences, around 72% of them seen just once. Sequencing was done on a sample of sorted CD4+, CD8+, or CD8+CD57+ T cells (not recorded which) from PBMCs. These receptors originate from a human donor in good health, serving as a control. Each CDR3 is given with its conserved first and last residue. D genes are given only for firm matches. Only some rows state a clone size, as once, few, many or a class for expanded clones.

>-|TRBJ2-7|few|TRBV15
CATSSQQASYEQYF
TGTGCCACCAGCAGTCAACAGGCCTCCTACGAGCAGTACTTC
>TRBD1|TRBJ2-5|-|TRBV5-5
CASSLVQGQGHETQYF
TGTGCCAGCAGCTTGGTACAGGGACAGGGACACGAGACCCAGTACTTC
>-|TRBJ2-7|-|TRBV7-2
CASSFGWGDEQYF
TGTGCCAGCAGCTTCGGATGGGGCGACGAGCAGTACTTC
>TRBD1|TRBJ1-1|-|TRBV15
CASSVQGRHPEAFF
TGTGCCAGCAGCGTACAGGGGCGGCACCCTGAAGCTTTCTTT
>TRBD2|TRBJ2-5|-|TRBV7-2
CASSFWPAGAPPQYF
TGTGCCAGCAGCTTCTGGCCAGCGGGGGCACCCCCCCAGTACTTC
>-|TRBJ1-6|-|TRBV12-3/TRBV12-4
CASSLYQGKDIRLHF
TGTGCCAGCAGTCTATATCAGGGCAAGGATATTCGCCTCCACTTT
>-|TRBJ1-2|-|TRBV9
CASRGAYREWSYTF
TGTGCCAGCCGCGGTGCTTATCGTGAATGGAGCTACACCTTC
>-|TRBJ1-6|many|TRBV7-2
CASSLVARSSYNSPLHF
TGTGCCAGCAGCTTAGTAGCGCGAAGCTCCTATAATTCACCCCTCCACTTT
>TRBD1|TRBJ1-2|once|TRBV7-2
CASSLPGQRYGYTTF
TGTGCCAGCAGCCTGCCGGGACAGCGCTATGGCTACACCACCTTC
>TRBD1|TRBJ1-1|many|TRBV5-1
CASSRTDRSNTEAFF
TGCGCCAGCTCCCGGACGGACAGGTCGAACACTGAAGCTTTCTTT
>-|TRBJ2-3|-|TRBV20-1
CSARRPTYEHTQYF
TGCAGTGCTAGAAGACCCACCTACGAGCATACGCAGTATTTT
>-|TRBJ2-7|-|TRBV7-2
CASSIGGRTQKLSF
TGTGCCAGCAGCATAGGAGGGAGAACACAGAAGCTTTCTTTC
>TRBD2|TRBJ2-7|-|TRBV7-2
CASSLEDSGNYEQYF
TGTGCCAGCAGCCTAGAAGACAGCGGGAACTACGAGCAGTACTTC
>-|TRBJ2-5|-|TRBV5-1
CASNLGEETQYF
TGCGCCAGCAACTTGGGGGAAGAGACCCAGTACTTC
>-|TRBJ1-2|medium-sized|TRBV25-1
CASSPGTSLNYGYTF
TGTGCCAGCAGCCCAGGGACCTCTCTTAACTATGGCTACACCTTC
>-|TRBJ1-3|-|TRBV7-2
CASSLETRMGTEAIYF
TGTGCCAGCAGCTTAGAAACGCGGATGGGGACTGAAGCTATATATTTT
>-|TRBJ1-6|-|TRBV9
CASSGPGGSSLHF
TGTGCCAGCAGCGGCCCTGGGGGATCATCCCTCCACTTT
>TRBD1|TRBJ1-2|-|TRBV7-9
CASSPMGGTGVGGYTF
TGTGCCAGCAGCCCCATGGGGGGGACAGGGGTCGGCGGCTACACCTTC
>-|TRBJ2-7|-|TRBV9
CASSVGQGIHEQYF
TGTGCCAGCAGCGTGGGCCAAGGGATCCACGAGCAGTACTTC
>TRBD2|TRBJ2-2|-|TRBV19
CASSMIGGAGELFF
TGTGCCAGTAGTATGATTGGGGGGGCCGGGGAGCTGTTTTTT
>TRBD1|TRBJ2-7|once|TRBV2
CASRTGGPHEQYF
TGTGCCAGCCGGACAGGGGGCCCCCACGAGCAGTACTTC
>-|TRBJ1-2|-|TRBV29-1
CSAVRGKNYGYTF
TGCAGCGCTGTACGAGGAAAAAACTATGGCTACACCTTC
>-|TRBJ1-2|-|TRBV7-2
CASSLVGGGNDYTF
TGTGCCAGCAGCTTAGTAGGCGGGGGGAATGACTACACCTTC
>-|TRBJ2-6|-|TRBV2
CASSIRGTGANVLTF
TGTGCCAGCAGTATTAGGGGAACCGGGGCCAACGTCCTGACTTTC
>-|TRBJ2-7|-|TRBV5-1
CASMDGRVNTEQYF
TGCGCCAGCATGGACGGTCGTGTGAACACCGAGCAGTACTTC
>-|TRBJ1-2|many|TRBV6-2/TRBV6-3
CASSYRPGSLYTF
TGTGCCAGCAGTTACAGGCCAGGGAGCCTCTACACCTTC
>TRBD2|TRBJ2-3|many|TRBV27
CASSLLGPSSGTQYF
TGTGCCAGCAGTTTATTAGGACCGTCTAGCGGTACGCAGTATTTT
>-|TRBJ1-5|many|TRBV6-6
CASRPGRYSNQPQHF
TGTGCCAGCAGGCCGGGACGGTATAGCAATCAGCCCCAGCATTTT
>TRBD1|TRBJ1-2|many|TRBV4-1
CASSQENRGRSNGGYTF
TGCGCCAGCAGCCAAGAAAACAGGGGGCGTTCCAACGGGGGCTACACCTTC
>TRBD1|TRBJ2-7|few|TRBV7-3
CASSLDQGATEQYF
TGTGCCAGCAGCTTGGATCAGGGGGCGACCGAGCAGTACTTC
>-|TRBJ1-1|many|TRBV20-1
CSAQDSLSLMNTEAFF
TGCAGTGCTCAGGACAGCTTATCTTTAATGAACACTGAAGCTTTCTTT
>-|TRBJ2-6|-|TRBV7-2
CASSFRGTGASVLTF
TGTGCCAGCAGCTTTAGGGGAACTGGGGCTTCAGTCCTCACTTTC
>-|TRBJ1-2|-|TRBV5-1
CASRDTANSGYTF
TGCGCCAGCAGGGACACCGCGAACTCCGGCTACACCTTC
>-|TRBJ1-4|-|TRBV20-1
CSASTGESEKLLF
TGCAGTGCTAGTACCGGGGAAAGTGAGAAACTGCTTTTT
>-|TRBJ2-5|-|TRBV5-1
CASSLAGGGVQYF
TGTGCCAGCAGCTTGGCGGGCGGAGGGGTCCAGTACTTC
>TRBD2|TRBJ2-5|many|TRBV20-1
CSAGGDSWYQETQYF
TGCAGTGCCGGGGGGGACTCTTGGTACCAAGAGACCCAGTACTTC
>-|TRBJ2-1|few|TRBV5-6
CASSLAAREQFF
TGTGCCAGCAGCTTGGCCGCTAGGGAGCAGTTCTTC
>-|TRBJ2-2|many|TRBV7-8
CASSLASANTGELFF
TGTGCCAGCAGCTTAGCCAGCGCGAACACCGGGGAGCTGTTTTTT
>-|TRBJ2-5|-|TRBV7-2
CASSFSLGAQETQYF
TGTGCCAGCAGCTTCTCCCTGGGGGCACAAGAGACCCAGTACTTC
>-|TRBJ1-1|many|TRBV11-1
CASSLNPGRIEAFF
TGTGCCAGCAGCTTAAATCCGGGTAGGATTGAAGCTTTCTTT
>-|TRBJ1-2|few|TRBV5-1
CASSPTGRDGYTF
TGCGCCAGCAGCCCTACAGGGAGAGATGGCTACACCTTC
>-|TRBJ2-7|-|TRBV5-5
CASSLPGIVYEQYF
TGTGCCAGCAGCTTGCCGGGTATAGTCTACGAGCAGTACTTC
>-|TRBJ1-4|many|TRBV19
CASSINRDRNEKLFF
TGTGCCAGTAGTATAAACCGGGACCGAAATGAAAAACTGTTTTTT
>-|TRBJ2-2|-|TRBV20-1
CSAVLRAGGNTGELFF
TGCAGTGCTGTCCTGCGGGCTGGGGGGAACACCGGGGAGCTGTTTTTT
>-|TRBJ2-1|many|TRBV6-5
CASSPTNTPYNEQFF
TGTGCCAGCAGCCCCACTAATACCCCCTACAATGAGCAGTTCTTC
>TRBD1|TRBJ1-2|-|TRBV12-5
CASSVAGTGSANYGYTF
TGTGCCAGCAGTGTAGCCGGGACAGGGAGCGCTAACTATGGCTACACCTTC
>-|TRBJ1-6|-|TRBV19
CASSIPGRDLHF
TGTGCCAGTAGTATTCCGGGTCGGGACCTCCACTTT
>-|TRBJ2-1|many|TRBV24-1
CATSDRRSYNEQFF
TGTGCCACCAGTGATAGAAGGTCCTACAATGAGCAGTTCTTC
>-|TRBJ2-5|-|TRBV11-1
CASSLRKAETQYF
TGTGCCAGCAGCCTACGAAAAGCGGAGACCCAGTACTTC
>-|TRBJ1-3|many|TRBV19
CAGLSGNTIYF
TGTGCCGGGCTGTCTGGAAACACCATATATTTT
>-|TRBJ1-5|-|TRBV6-1
CAISDERHGGTQHF
TGTGCCATCAGTGATGAACGGCATGGGGGGACCCAGCATTTT
>TRBD2|TRBJ2-3|-|TRBV7-3
CASSQEPSSGGYSYF
TGCGCCAGCAGCCAAGAACCTTCGAGCGGGGGGTACTCTTATTTT
>-|TRBJ1-5|many|TRBV6-6
CASRQGTSNQPQHF
TGTGCCAGCAGACAGGGAACGAGCAATCAGCCCCAGCATTTT
>-|TRBJ1-5|-|TRBV7-4
CASSLGGGGEQAQHF
TGTGCCAGCAGTTTGGGGGGAGGGGGTGAGCAGGCCCAGCATTTT
>-|TRBJ2-3|-|TRBV4-1
CASSPGADTQCF
TGCGCCAGCAGCCCAGGGGCCGATACGCAGTGTTTT